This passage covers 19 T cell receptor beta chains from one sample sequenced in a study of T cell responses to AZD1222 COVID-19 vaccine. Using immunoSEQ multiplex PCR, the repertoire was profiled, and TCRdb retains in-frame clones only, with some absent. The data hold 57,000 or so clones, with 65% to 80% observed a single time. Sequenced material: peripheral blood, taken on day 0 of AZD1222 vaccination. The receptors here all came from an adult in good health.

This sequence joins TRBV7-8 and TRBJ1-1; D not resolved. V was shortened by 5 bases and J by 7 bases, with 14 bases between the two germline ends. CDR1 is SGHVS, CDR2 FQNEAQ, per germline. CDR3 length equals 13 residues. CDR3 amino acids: CASSPPRQDEAFF. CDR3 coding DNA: TGTGCCAGCAGCCCGCCTCGGCAGGATGAAGCTTTCTTT.

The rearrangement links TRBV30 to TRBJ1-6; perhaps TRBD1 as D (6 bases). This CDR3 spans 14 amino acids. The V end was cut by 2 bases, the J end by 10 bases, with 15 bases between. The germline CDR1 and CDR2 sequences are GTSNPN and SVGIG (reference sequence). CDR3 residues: CAWSFTTGTSPLHF. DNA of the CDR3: TGTGCCTGGAGTTTTACGACCGGGACATCACCCCTCCACTTT.

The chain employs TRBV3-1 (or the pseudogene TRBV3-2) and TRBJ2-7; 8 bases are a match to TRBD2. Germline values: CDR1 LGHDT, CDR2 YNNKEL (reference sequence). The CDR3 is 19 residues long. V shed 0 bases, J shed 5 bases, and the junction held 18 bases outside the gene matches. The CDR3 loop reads CASSQDPRERGPPLHEQYF. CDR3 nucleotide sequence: TGTGCCAGCAGCCAAGATCCCCGAGAGCGGGGGCCGCCGCTCCACGAGCAGTACTTC.

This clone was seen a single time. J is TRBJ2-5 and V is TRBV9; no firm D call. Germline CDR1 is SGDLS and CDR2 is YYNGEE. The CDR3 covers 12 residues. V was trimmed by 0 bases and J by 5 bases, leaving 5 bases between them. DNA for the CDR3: TGTGCCAGCAGCGTAGCTGGTGAGACCCAGTACTTC. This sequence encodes CASSVAGETQYF.

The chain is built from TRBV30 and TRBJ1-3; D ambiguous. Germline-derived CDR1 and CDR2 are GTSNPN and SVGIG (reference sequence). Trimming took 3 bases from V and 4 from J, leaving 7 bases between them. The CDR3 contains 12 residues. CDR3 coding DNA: TGTGCCTGGAGGAATCAGGGAAACACCATATATTTT. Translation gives CAWRNQGNTIYF.

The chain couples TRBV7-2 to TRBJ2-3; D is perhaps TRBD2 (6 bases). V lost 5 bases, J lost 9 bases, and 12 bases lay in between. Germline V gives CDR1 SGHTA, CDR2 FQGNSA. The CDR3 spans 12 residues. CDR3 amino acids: CASSPGVTTQYF. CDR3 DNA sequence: TGTGCCAGCAGCCCGGGGGTGACGACGCAGTATTTT.

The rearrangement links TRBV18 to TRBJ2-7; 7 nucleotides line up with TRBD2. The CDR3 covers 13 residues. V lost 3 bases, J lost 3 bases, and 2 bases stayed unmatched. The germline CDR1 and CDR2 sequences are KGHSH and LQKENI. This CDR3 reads CASSPASGYEQYF. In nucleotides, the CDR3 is TGTGCCAGCTCACCCGCTAGCGGCTACGAGCAGTACTTC.

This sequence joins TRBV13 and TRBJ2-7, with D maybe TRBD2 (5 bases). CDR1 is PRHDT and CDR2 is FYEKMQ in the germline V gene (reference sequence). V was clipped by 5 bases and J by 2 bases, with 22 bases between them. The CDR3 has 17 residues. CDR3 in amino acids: CASSPVGRGKLTYEQYF. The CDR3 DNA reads TGTGCCAGCAGCCCCGTAGGACGGGGAAAACTTACCTACGAGCAGTACTTC.

The CDR3 spells CASIGFTNEKLFF. The CDR3 nucleotides read TGTGCCAGCATTGGGTTTACTAATGAAAAACTGTTTTTT. This chain uses TRBV28 with TRBJ1-4; no clear D. Trimming removed 7 bases at V and 2 bases at J, with 8 bases between. The CDR3 length is 13 residues. CDR1 and CDR2 (germline): MDHEN, SYDVKM.

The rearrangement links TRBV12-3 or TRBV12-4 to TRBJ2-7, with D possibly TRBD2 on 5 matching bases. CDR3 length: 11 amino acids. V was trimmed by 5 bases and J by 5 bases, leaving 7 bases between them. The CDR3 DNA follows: TGTGCCAGCAGTCGGGAACACGAGCAGTACTTC. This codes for CASSREHEQYF.

The CDR3 coding sequence is TGTGCCAGCAGCTTTGCGGGGAAGTGGAATGAGCAGTTCTTC. Its translation: CASSFAGKWNEQFF. The chain combines TRBV7-9 with TRBJ2-1; possible D gene TRBD2, 6 bases. V shed 3 bases and J shed 7 bases, with 13 bases lying between them. The CDR3 is 14 amino acids. Germline V CDR1 and CDR2: SEHNR, FQNEAQ (reference sequence).

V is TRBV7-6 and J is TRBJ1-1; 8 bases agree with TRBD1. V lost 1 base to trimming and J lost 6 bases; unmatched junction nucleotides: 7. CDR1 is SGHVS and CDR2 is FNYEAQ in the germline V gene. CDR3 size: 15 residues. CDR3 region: CASSLEGDRFSEAFF. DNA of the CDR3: TGTGCCAGCAGCTTAGAGGGGGACAGGTTCTCTGAAGCTTTCTTT.

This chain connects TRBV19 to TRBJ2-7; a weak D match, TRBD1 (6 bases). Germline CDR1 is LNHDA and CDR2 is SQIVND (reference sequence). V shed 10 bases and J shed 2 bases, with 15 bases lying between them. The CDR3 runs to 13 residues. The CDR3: CATALGDTYEQYF. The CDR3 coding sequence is TGTGCCACCGCCCTTGGGGACACCTACGAGCAGTACTTC.

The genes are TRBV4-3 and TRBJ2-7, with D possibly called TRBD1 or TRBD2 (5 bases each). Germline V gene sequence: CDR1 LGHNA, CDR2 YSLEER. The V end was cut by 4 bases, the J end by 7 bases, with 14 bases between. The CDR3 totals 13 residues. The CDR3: CASSLYRDEEQYF. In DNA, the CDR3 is TGCGCCAGCAGCCTGTACCGGGACGAAGAGCAGTACTTC.

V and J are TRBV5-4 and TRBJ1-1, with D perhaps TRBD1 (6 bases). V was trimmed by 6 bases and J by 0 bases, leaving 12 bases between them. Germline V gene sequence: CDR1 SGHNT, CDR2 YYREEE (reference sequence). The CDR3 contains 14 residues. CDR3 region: CASTLTGMNTEAFF. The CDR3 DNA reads TGTGCCAGCACCCTGACAGGCATGAACACTGAAGCTTTCTTT.

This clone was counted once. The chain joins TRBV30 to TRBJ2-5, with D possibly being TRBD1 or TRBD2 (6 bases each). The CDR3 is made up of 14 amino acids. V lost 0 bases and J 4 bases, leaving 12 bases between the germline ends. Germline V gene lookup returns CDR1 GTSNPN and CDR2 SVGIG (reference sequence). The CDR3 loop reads CAWSVEGGTETQYF. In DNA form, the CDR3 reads TGTGCCTGGAGTGTAGAGGGGGGTACAGAGACCCAGTACTTC.

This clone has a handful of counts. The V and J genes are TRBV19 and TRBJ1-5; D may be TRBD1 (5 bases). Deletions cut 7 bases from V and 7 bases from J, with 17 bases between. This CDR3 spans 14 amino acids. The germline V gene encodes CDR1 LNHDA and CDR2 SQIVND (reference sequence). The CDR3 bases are TGTGCCAGTACCGCCGGGACCGGAGGACAGCCCCAGCATTTT. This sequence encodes CASTAGTGGQPQHF.

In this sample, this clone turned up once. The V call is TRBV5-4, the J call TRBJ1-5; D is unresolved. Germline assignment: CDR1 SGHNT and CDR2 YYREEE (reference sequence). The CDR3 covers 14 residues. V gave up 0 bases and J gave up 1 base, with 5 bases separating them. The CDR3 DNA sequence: TGTGCCAGCAGCTTGGATCAGAGCAATCAGCCCCAGCATTTT. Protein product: CASSLDQSNQPQHF.

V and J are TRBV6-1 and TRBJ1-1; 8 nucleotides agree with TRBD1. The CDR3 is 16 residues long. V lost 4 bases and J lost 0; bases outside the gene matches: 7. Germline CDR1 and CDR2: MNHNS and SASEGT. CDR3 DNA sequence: TGTGCCAGCAGTGGCCGCTCAGGGGGCATGAACACTGAAGCTTTCTTT. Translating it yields CASSGRSGGMNTEAFF.